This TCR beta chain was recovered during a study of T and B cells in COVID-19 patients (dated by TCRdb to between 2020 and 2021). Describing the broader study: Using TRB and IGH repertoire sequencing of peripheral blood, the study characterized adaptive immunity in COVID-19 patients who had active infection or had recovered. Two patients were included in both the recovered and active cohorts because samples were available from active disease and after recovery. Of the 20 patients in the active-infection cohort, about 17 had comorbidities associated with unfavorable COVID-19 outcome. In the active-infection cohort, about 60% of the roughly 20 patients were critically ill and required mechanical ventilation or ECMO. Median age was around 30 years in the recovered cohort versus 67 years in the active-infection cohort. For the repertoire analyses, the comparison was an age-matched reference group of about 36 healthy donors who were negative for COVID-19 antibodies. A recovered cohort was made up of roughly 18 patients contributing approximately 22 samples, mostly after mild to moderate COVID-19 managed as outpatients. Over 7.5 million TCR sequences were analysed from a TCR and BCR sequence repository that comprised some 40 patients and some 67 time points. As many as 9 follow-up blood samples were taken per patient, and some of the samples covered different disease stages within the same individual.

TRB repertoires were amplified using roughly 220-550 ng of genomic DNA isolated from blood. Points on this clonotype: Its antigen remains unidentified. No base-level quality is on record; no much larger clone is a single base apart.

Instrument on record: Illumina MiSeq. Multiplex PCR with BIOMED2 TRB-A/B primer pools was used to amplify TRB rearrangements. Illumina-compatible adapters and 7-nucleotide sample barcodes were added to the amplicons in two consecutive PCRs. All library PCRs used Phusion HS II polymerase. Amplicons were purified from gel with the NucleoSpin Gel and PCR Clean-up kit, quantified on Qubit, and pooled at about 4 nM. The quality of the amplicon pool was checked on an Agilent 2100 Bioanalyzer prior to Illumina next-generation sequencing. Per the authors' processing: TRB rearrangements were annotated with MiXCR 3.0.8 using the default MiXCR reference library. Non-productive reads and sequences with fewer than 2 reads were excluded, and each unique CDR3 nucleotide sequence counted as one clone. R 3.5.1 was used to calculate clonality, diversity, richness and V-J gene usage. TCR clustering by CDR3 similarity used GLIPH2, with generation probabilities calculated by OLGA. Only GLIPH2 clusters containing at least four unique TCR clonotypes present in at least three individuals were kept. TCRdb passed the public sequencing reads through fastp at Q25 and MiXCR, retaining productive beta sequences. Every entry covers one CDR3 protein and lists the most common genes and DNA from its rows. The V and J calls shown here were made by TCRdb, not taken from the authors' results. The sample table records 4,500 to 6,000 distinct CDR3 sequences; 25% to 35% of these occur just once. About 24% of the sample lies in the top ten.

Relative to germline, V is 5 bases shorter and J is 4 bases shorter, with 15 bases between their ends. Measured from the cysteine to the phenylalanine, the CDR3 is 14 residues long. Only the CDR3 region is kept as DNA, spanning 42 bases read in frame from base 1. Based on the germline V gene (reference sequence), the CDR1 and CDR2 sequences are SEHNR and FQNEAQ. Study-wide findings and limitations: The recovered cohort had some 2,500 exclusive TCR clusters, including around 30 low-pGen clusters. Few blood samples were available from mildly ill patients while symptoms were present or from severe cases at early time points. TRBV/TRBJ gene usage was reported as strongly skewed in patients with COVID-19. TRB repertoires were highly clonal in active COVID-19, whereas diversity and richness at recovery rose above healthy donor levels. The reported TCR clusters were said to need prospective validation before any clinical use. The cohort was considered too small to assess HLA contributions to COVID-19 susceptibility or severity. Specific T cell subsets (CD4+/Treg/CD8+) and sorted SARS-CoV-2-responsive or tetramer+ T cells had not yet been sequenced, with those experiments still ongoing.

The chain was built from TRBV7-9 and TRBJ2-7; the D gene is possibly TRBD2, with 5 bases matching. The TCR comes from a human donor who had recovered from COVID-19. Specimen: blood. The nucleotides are TGTGCCAGCAGCCCCGATGGACGGAGGTACGAGCAGTACTTC. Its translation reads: CASSPDGRRYEQYF.